The rows below give T cell receptor beta chains drawn from one sample of a study of OX40 agonist ivuxolimab in advanced cancers. Sequencing was performed with immunoSEQ multiplex PCR; in TCRdb, only in-frame clones are kept and a portion is missing. The repertoire consists of 67,000 or so clones, with about 87% occurring once and the leading ten covering roughly 1%. The sample in question was CD4+ or CD8+ T cells sorted from blood, obtained in a trial of the OX40 agonist ivuxolimab. The receptors derive from an adult with an advanced solid tumor such as melanoma, head and neck, liver or kidney cancer. Each CDR3 is given with its conserved first and last residue. Each record gives: CDR3 protein, CDR3 DNA, J gene, V gene, D gene, clone size. The D gene is left open where the match is weak. Some rows have no size entry. The others give once, few or many, or a class for an expanded clone.

CASSPGATYGYTF TGTGCCAGCAGCCCCGGAGCCACCTATGGCTACACCTTC TRBJ1-2 TRBV25-1 - -
CASSKSRSAPYNEQFF TGTGCCAGCAGCAAAAGCAGGTCAGCTCCTTACAATGAGCAGTTCTTC TRBJ2-1 TRBV7-9 - -
CASLHPGGSLGEKLFF TGTGCCAGCCTACACCCAGGGGGCTCACTGGGTGAAAAACTGTTTTTT TRBJ1-4 TRBV28 TRBD1 -
CASRYSLYEQYF TGTGCCAGCAGGTATAGCCTTTACGAGCAGTACTTC TRBJ2-7 TRBV2 - -
CASSLVPGGLETQYF TGCGCCAGCAGCTTGGTCCCAGGGGGGTTGGAGACCCAGTACTTC TRBJ2-5 TRBV5-1 - once
CSVTPGTSGRAFSTADTQYF TGCAGCGTTACCCCTGGGACTAGCGGGAGGGCCTTCTCAACCGCAGATACGCAGTATTTT TRBJ2-3 TRBV29-1 TRBD2 -
CASRDSTNYGYTF TGTGCCAGCAGGGACAGTACTAACTATGGCTACACCTTC TRBJ1-2 TRBV28 - -
CASSLEGGPPYEQYF TGTGCCAGCAGCTTAGAGGGAGGACCGCCCTACGAGCAGTACTTC TRBJ2-7 TRBV7-8 - -
CASSNTLATNEKLFF TGCGCCAGCAGTAATACGCTTGCAACTAATGAAAAACTGTTTTTT TRBJ1-4 TRBV4-3 - few
CASSSGHYGYTF TGTGCCAGCAGCTCGGGACATTATGGCTACACCTTC TRBJ1-2 TRBV7-2 - once
CASSLGGGETQYF TGTGCCAGCAGTTTAGGGGGGGGAGAGACCCAGTACTTC TRBJ2-5 TRBV28 TRBD2 once
CASSADRAYTEAFF TGTGCCAGCAGCGCGGACAGGGCTTACACTGAAGCTTTCTTT TRBJ1-1 TRBV11-1 TRBD1 -
CASSRRLAGGSSYNEQFF TGTGCCAGCAGCCGCAGGCTAGCGGGAGGCTCGTCCTACAATGAGCAGTTCTTC TRBJ2-1 TRBV4-2 TRBD2 -
CASSTSGRSTDTQYF TGTGCCAGTAGTACTAGCGGGCGCAGCACAGATACGCAGTATTTT TRBJ2-3 TRBV19 TRBD2 -
CASSRRSGRINEQFF TGTGCCAGTAGCCGTCGAAGCGGGAGGATCAATGAGCAGTTCTTC TRBJ2-1 TRBV19 TRBD2 few
CASSERLAGPPRTDTQYF TGTGCCAGCAGTGAAAGGCTAGCGGGGCCCCCGCGCACAGATACGCAGTATTTT TRBJ2-3 TRBV2 TRBD2 -
CATSNGGDYGYTF TGTGCCACCAGCAACGGAGGGGACTATGGCTACACCTTC TRBJ1-2 TRBV15 - -
CASSLVVSSNEQFF TGTGCCAGCAGCTTAGTGGTCAGCTCCAATGAGCAGTTCTTC TRBJ2-1 TRBV7-8 - -
CASSSGTGNTEAFF TGCGCCAGCAGCTCAGGGACAGGGAACACTGAAGCTTTCTTT TRBJ1-1 TRBV5-1 TRBD1 -
CASSNRDRGFDEQFF TGTGCCAGCAGCAACAGGGACAGGGGGTTCGATGAGCAGTTCTTC TRBJ2-1 TRBV6-5 TRBD1 once
CASTLGRGEGYTF TGTGCCAGCACCTTAGGCAGGGGTGAGGGCTACACCTTC TRBJ1-2 TRBV28 - -
CASSFKNENTEAFF TGCGCCAGCAGCTTCAAAAACGAGAACACTGAAGCTTTCTTT TRBJ1-1 TRBV5-1 - -
CASSPGQGRGYTF TGTGCCAGCAGCCCGGGACAGGGAAGGGGCTACACCTTC TRBJ1-2 TRBV6-6 TRBD1 -
CASSERTGMEAFF TGTGCCAGTAGTGAAAGGACAGGGATGGAAGCTTTCTTT TRBJ1-1 TRBV19 TRBD1 -
CASSIGGLGYGYTF TGTGCCAGCAGCATAGGGGGGCTAGGCTATGGCTACACCTTC TRBJ1-2 TRBV7-2 - -
CASSPLQGSEAFF TGTGCCAGCAGCCCATTACAGGGGTCTGAAGCTTTCTTT TRBJ1-1 TRBV7-9 TRBD1 once
CASSFIDTEAFF TGTGCCAGCAGCTTCATTGACACTGAAGCTTTCTTT TRBJ1-1 TRBV7-2 - -
CASTTGRPISAEAFF TGTGCCAGCACAACCGGGCGACCCATAAGCGCTGAAGCTTTCTTT TRBJ1-1 TRBV6-5 - once
CASSSRGYYGYTF TGTGCCAGCAGCTCACGGGGTTACTATGGCTACACCTTC TRBJ1-2 TRBV7-2 - once
CASTPGAGQPQHF TGTGCCAGCACCCCAGGGGCCGGGCAGCCCCAGCATTTT TRBJ1-5 TRBV28 - -
CASSKENTEAFF TGTGCCAGCAGTAAAGAAAACACTGAAGCTTTCTTT TRBJ1-1 TRBV2 - -
CASSPGLAGRAPYEQYF TGTGCCAGCTCACCCGGACTAGCGGGAAGAGCCCCCTACGAGCAGTACTTC TRBJ2-7 TRBV18 TRBD2 -
CAISEFGPGQGARGYTF TGTGCCATCAGTGAGTTCGGACCGGGACAGGGGGCTCGTGGCTACACCTTC TRBJ1-2 TRBV10-3 TRBD1 -
CASSLVDSRRGIQYF TGTGCCAGCAGCTTAGTGGACAGCCGCCGGGGCATTCAGTACTTC TRBJ2-4 TRBV7-9 - -
CASSLAQSLTIGYTF TGTGCCAGCAGCTTGGCACAGTCTCTAACTATTGGCTACACCTTC TRBJ1-2 TRBV5-6 - few
CASSVAGQISGELFF TGTGCCAGCAGCGTAGCGGGACAGATATCCGGGGAGCTGTTTTTT TRBJ2-2 TRBV9 TRBD1 -
CASSLDRKDRGRPNEQFF TGTGCCAGCAGCTTAGATCGGAAGGACAGGGGGCGCCCAAATGAGCAGTTCTTC TRBJ2-1 TRBV11-2 TRBD1 -
CASSPLGLVGNEQFF TGTGCCAGCAGCCCTTTGGGGTTAGTCGGCAATGAGCAGTTCTTC TRBJ2-1 TRBV9 - -
CASSFSYLGVWQPQHF TGTGCCAGCAGCTTTTCTTATTTGGGGGTTTGGCAGCCCCAGCATTTT TRBJ1-5 TRBV7-3 - once
CASSLGYRQPQHF TGTGCCAGCAGCTTAGGGTATCGTCAGCCCCAGCATTTT TRBJ1-5 TRBV7-2 - -
CASGLGGRGHHEQYF TGTGCTAGTGGTTTGGGTGGGAGGGGGCATCACGAGCAGTACTTC TRBJ2-7 TRBV12-5 - -
CASSPGRGALLEAFF TGTGCCAGCAGCCCCGGGCGGGGGGCGCTTCTGGAGGCTTTCTTT TRBJ1-1 TRBV6-5 - -
CASSYRGSWTEAFF TGTGCCAGCAGTTACCGTGGGTCCTGGACTGAAGCTTTCTTT TRBJ1-1 TRBV6-5 - -
CATSRDLGVARQFF TGTGCCACCAGCAGAGATCTAGGGGTAGCGAGGCAGTTCTTC TRBJ2-1 TRBV15 - -
CASSLAWQGATEAFF TGCGCCAGCAGCTTGGCGTGGCAGGGGGCAACTGAAGCTTTCTTT TRBJ1-1 TRBV5-1 TRBD1 -
CASRDRGRDYGYTF TGCGCCAGCAGAGACAGGGGAAGGGACTATGGCTACACCTTC TRBJ1-2 TRBV5-1 TRBD1 -
CASRQGALRSYNSPLHF TGTGCCAGCAGGCAGGGCGCGCTACGCTCCTATAATTCACCCCTCCACTTT TRBJ1-6 TRBV2 - -